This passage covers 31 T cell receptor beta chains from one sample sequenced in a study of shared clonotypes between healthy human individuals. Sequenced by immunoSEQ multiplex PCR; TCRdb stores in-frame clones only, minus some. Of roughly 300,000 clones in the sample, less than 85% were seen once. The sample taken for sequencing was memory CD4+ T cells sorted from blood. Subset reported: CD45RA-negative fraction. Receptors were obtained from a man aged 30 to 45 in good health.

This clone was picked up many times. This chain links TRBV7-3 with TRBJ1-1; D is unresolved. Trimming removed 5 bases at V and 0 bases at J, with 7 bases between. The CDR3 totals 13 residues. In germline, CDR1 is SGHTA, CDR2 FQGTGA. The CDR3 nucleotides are TGTGCCAGCAGCGCTCAGATGAACACTGAAGCTTTCTTT. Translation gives CASSAQMNTEAFF.

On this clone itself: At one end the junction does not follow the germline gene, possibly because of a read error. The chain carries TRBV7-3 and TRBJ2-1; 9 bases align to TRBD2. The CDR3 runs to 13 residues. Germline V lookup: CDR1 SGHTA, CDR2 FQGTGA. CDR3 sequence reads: CASSSLAGLELFF. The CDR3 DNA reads TGTGCCAGCAGCTCTCTAGCGGGATTGGAGCTGTTCTTC.

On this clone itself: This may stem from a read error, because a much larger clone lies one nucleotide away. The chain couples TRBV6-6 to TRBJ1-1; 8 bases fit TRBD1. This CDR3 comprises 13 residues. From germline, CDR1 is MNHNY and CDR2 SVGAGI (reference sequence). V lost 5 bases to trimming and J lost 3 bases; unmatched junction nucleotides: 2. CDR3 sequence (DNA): TGTGCCAGCAGTCAACAGGGGGACACTGAAGCTTTCTTT. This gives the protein CASSQQGDTEAFF.

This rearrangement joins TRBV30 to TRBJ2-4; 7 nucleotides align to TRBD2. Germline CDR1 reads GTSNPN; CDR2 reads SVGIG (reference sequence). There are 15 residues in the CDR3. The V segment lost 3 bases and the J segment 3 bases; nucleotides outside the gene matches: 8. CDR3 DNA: TGTGCCTGGAGACGCGGGAGCCGACTCAAAAACATTCAGTACTTC. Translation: CAWRRGSRLKNIQYF.

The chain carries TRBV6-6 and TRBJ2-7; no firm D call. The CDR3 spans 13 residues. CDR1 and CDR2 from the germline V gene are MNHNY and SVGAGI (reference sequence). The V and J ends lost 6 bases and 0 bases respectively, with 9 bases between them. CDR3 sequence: CASRNSNSYEQYF. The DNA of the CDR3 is TGTGCCAGCAGGAACTCAAACTCCTACGAGCAGTACTTC.

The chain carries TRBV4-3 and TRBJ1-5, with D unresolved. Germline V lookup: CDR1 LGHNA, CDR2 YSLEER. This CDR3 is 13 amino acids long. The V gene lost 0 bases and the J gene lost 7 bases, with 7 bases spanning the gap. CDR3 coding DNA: TGCGCCAGCAGCCAAGACGGAGCCCAGCCCCAGCATTTT. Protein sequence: CASSQDGAQPQHF.

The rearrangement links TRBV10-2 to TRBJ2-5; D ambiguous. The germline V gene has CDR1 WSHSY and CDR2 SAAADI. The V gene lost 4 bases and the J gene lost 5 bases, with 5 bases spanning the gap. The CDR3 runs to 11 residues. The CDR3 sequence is CASSAVETQYF. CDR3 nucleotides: TGCGCCAGCAGTGCGGTTGAGACCCAGTACTTC.

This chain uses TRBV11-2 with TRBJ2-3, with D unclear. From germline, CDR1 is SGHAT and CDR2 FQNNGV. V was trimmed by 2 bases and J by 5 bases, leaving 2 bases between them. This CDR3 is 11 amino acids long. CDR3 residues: CASSLRDTQYF. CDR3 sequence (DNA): TGTGCCAGCAGCTTAAGAGATACGCAGTATTTT.

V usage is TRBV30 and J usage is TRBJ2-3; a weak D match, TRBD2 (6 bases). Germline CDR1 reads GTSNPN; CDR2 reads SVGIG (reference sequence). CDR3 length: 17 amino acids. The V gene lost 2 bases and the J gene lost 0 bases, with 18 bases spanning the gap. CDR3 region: CAWSRWLQSGSTDTQYF. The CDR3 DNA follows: TGTGCCTGGAGTCGGTGGTTGCAAAGCGGGAGCACAGATACGCAGTATTTT.

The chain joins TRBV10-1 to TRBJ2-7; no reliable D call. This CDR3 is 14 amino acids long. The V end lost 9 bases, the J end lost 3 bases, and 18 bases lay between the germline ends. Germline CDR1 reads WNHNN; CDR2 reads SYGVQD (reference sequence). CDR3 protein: CARRNKGGYYEQYF. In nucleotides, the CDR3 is TGCGCCAGACGAAATAAGGGTGGATACTACGAGCAGTACTTC.

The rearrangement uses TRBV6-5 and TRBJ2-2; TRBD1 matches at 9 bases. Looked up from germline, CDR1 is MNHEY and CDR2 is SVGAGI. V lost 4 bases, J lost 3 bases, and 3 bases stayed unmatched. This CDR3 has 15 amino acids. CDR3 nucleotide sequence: TGTGCCAGCAGTTTCCGGGACAGGGACACCGGGGAGCTGTTTTTT. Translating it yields CASSFRDRDTGELFF.

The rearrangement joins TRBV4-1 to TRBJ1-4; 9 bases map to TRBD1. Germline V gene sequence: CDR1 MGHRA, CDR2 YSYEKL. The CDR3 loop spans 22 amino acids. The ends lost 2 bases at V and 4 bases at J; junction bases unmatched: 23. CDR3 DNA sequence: TGCGCCAGCAGCCAAAATTTCGGGACAGGGCTTGTGGGGGGTCTGGATAATGAAAAACTGTTTTTT. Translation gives CASSQNFGTGLVGGLDNEKLFF.

The CDR3 sequence: CASSRTGLHSYEQYF. CDR3 coding DNA: TGTGCCAGCAGCCGAACAGGATTACACTCCTACGAGCAGTACTTC. This rearrangement joins TRBV7-9 to TRBJ2-7; D may be TRBD1 (5 bases). Trimming shortened V by 5 bases and J by 0 bases, and 14 bases separated the two germline ends. Germline lookup yields CDR1 SEHNR and CDR2 FQNEAQ (reference sequence). The CDR3 is 15 amino acids.

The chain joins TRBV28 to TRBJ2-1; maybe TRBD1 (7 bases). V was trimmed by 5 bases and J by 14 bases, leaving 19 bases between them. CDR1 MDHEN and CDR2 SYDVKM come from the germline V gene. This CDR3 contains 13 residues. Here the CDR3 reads CASSLPFAGQKFF. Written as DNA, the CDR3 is TGTGCCAGCAGTCTCCCTTTCGCGGGACAGAAGTTCTTC.

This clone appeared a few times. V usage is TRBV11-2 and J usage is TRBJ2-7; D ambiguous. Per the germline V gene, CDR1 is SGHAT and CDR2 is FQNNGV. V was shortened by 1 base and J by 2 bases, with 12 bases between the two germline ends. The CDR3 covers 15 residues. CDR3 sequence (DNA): TGTGCCAGCAGCTTAGCCCCGGAAAACACCTACGAGCAGTACTTC. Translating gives CASSLAPENTYEQYF. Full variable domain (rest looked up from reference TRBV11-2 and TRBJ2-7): EAGVAQSPRYKIIEKRQSVAFWCNPISGHATLYWYQQILGQGPKLLIQFQNNGVVDDSQLPKDRFSAERLKGVDSTLKIQPAKLEDSAVYLCASSLAPENTYEQYFGPGTRLTVT.

DNA for the CDR3: TGCAGTGCAGGTTGGTTAGATACGCAGTATTTT. Translation gives CSAGWLDTQYF. The V gene is TRBV20-1, the J gene TRBJ2-3; no definite D call. Looked up from germline, CDR1 is DFQATT and CDR2 is SNEGSKA (reference sequence). This CDR3 contains 11 residues. V was trimmed by 6 bases and J by 5 bases, leaving 9 bases between them.

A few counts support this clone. The CDR3 is CASSLDMNRGGYTF. The CDR3 DNA sequence: TGTGCCAGCAGCTTGGACATGAACCGAGGGGGCTACACCTTC. The chain combines TRBV5-6 with TRBJ1-2; D unclear. This CDR3 has 14 amino acids. Trimming stripped 0 bases from V and 8 bases from J, with 14 bases between. From germline, CDR1 is SGHDT and CDR2 YYEEEE. Complete variable domain (other parts from reference TRBV5-6 and TRBJ1-2): DAGVTQSPTHLIKTRGQQVTLRCSPKSGHDTVSWYQQALGQGPQFIFQYYEEEERQRGNFPDRFSGHQFPNYSSELNVNALLLGDSALYLCASSLDMNRGGYTFGSGTRLTVV.

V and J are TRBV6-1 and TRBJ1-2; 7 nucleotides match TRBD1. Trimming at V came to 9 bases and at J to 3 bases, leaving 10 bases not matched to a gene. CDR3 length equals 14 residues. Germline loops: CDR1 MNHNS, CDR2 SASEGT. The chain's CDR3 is CASRQGLGDYGYTF. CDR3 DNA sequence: TGTGCCAGTCGACAGGGATTAGGTGACTATGGCTACACCTTC.

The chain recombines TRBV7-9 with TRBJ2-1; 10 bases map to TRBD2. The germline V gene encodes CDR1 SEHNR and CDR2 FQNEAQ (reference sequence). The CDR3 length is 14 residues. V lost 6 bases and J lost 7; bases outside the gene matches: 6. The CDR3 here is CASSASGSRNEQFF. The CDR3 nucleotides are TGTGCCAGCAGTGCTAGCGGGAGTAGGAATGAGCAGTTCTTC.

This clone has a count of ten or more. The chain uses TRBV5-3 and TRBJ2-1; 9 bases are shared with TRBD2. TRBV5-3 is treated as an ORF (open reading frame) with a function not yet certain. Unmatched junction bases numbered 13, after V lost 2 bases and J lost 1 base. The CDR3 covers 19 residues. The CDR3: CARSLSRTSEGGSYNEQFF. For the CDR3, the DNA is TGTGCCAGAAGCTTATCCAGGACTAGCGAGGGAGGTTCCTACAATGAGCAGTTCTTC.

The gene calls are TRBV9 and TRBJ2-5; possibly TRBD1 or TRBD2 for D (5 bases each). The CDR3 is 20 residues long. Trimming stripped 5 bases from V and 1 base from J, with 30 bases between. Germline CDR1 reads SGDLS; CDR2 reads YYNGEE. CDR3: CASRDWGGIPDGAVQETQYF. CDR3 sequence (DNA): TGTGCCAGCAGGGACTGGGGTGGCATTCCCGATGGGGCCGTCCAAGAGACCCAGTACTTC.

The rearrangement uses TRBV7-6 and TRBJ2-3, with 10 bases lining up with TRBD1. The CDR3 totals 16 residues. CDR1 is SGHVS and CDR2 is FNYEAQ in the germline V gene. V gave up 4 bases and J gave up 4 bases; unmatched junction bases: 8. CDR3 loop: CASSSKIGTGADTQYF. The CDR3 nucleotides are TGTGCCAGCAGCTCCAAAATCGGGACAGGGGCAGATACGCAGTATTTT. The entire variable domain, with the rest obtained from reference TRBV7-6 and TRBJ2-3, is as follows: GAGVSQSPRYKVTKRGQDVALRCDPISGHVSLYWYRQALGQGPEFLTYFNYEAQQDKSGLPNDRFSAERPEGSISTLTIQRTEQRDSAMYRCASSSKIGTGADTQYFGPGTRLTVL.

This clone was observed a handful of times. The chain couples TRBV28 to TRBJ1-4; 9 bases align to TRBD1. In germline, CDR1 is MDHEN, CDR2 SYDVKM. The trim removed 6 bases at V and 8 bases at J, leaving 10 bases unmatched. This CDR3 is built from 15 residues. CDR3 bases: TGTGCCAGCAGCTATATGACAGGGGGTAGAGAAAAACTGTTTTTT. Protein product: CASSYMTGGREKLFF.

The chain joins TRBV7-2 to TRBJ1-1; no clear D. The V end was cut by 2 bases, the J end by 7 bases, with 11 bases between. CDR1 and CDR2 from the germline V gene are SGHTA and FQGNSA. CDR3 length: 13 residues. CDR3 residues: CASSLFQNYEAFF. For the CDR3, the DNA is TGTGCCAGCAGCTTATTTCAGAACTATGAAGCTTTCTTT.

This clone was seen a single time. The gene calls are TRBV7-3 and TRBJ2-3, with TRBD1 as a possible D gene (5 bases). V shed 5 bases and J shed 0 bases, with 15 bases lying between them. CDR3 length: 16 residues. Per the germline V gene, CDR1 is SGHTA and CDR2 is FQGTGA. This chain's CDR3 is CASSKGEYKSTDTQYF. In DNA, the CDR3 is TGTGCCAGCAGCAAAGGGGAATACAAGAGCACAGATACGCAGTATTTT.

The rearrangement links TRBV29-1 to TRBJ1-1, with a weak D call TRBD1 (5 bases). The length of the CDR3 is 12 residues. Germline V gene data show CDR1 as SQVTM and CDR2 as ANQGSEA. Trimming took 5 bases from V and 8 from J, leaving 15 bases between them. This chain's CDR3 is CSVTRSGLEAFF. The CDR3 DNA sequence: TGCAGCGTTACCCGGTCAGGGCTAGAAGCTTTCTTT.

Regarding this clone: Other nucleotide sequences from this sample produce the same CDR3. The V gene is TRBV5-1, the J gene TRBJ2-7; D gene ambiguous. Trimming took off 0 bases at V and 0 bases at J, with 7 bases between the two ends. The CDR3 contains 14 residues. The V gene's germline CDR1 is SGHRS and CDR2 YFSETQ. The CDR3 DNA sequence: TGCGCCAGCAGCTTGGGTCGGGCCTCCTACGAGCAGTACTTC. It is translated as CASSLGRASYEQYF.

The CDR3 protein is CASRRLANLTEGSGETQYF. The CDR3, as DNA: TGCGCCAGCCGACGACTAGCGAATTTAACGGAGGGGTCGGGGGAGACCCAGTACTTC. The chain combines TRBV10-2 with TRBJ2-5, with TRBD2 identical over 8 bases. The CDR3 covers 19 residues. V shed 8 bases, J shed 5 bases, and the junction held 25 bases outside the gene matches. Germline V gene lookup returns CDR1 WSHSY and CDR2 SAAADI.

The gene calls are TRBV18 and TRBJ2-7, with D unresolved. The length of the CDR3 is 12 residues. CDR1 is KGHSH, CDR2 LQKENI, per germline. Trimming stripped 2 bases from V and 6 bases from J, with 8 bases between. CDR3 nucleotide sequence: TGTGCCAGCTCACCAGGGCTGGGCGAGCAGTACTTC. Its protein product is CASSPGLGEQYF.

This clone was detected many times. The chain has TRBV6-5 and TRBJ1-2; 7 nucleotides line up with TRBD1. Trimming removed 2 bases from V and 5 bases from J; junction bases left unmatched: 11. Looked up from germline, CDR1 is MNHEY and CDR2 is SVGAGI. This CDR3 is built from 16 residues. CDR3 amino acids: CASSYQAGGKGYGYTF. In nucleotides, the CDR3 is TGTGCCAGCAGTTACCAAGCAGGGGGGAAAGGGTATGGCTACACCTTC.

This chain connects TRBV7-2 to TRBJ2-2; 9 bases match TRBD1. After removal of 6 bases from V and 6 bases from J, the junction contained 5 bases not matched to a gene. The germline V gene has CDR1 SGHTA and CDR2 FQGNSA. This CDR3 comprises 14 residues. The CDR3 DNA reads TGTGCCAGCAGGCGGGACAGGGTGCCCGGGGAGCTGTTTTTT. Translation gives CASRRDRVPGELFF.